This T cell receptor (beta chain) was identified during a study of post-analysis software for immune sequencing data. Study findings and constraints: Those samples that were prepared in the same batch co-clustered strongly by F measure. About 5 TRBV segments, including TRBV5-6, TRBV5-1 and TRBV20-1, were more frequent in patients than controls.

Unique molecular identifiers featured in each of the TCR beta cDNA libraries. It was from roughly 1.1 to 9.2 million T cells that some 500,000 cDNA molecules came. Each CDR3 protein is one row after TCRdb ran MiXCR on the PCR reads. This table has roughly 540,000 distinct CDR3 sequences, around 36% appearing once. CDR1 and CDR2 from the germline V gene are DFQATT and SNEGSKA (reference sequence). CDR3 length equals 13 residues. J lost 5 bases, V lost 2 bases, and 4 bases had no gene match. This clonotype showed up just a few times. Its antigen is unidentified. The gene calls are TRBV20-1 and TRBJ2-5; 8 bases align to TRBD2. The TCR sequence derives from a girl between 2 and 17 years old with multiple sclerosis. The specimen sequenced was blood. The CDR3 loop is CSARKAGVETQYF. In DNA form, the CDR3 reads TGCAGTGCTAGAAAAGCGGGGGTGGAGACCCAGTACTTC.